A selection of T cell receptor beta chains follows, all from one sample in a study of blood T cell repertoires in COVID-19. Clones were read by immunoSEQ multiplex PCR, and TCRdb kept only the in-frame ones, dropping some. The sample contains under 250,000 clones, 92% of which appear only once. Material for sequencing was peripheral blood. The source is a man in his fifties or sixties with COVID-19, enrolled during active disease. The CDR3 runs from the conserved cysteine through the conserved F or W. The D gene is left open where the match is weak. The size field is filled for only some rows; it gives once, few, many or a size class.

d_call	v_call	cdr3_length	clone_size	j_call	cdr3_aa	cdr3_nt
-	TRBV3-1/TRBV3-2	16	-	TRBJ1-3	CASSQQDLRSGNTIYF	TGTGCCAGCAGCCAGCAGGACTTACGCTCTGGAAACACCATATATTTT
-	TRBV5-5	15	-	TRBJ2-1	CASSLEGGASLEQFF	TGTGCCAGCAGCTTGGAAGGGGGGGCGAGCCTAGAGCAGTTCTTC
TRBD1	TRBV7-3	15	-	TRBJ1-1	CASSLLTGGGTEAFF	TGTGCCAGCAGCCTGCTAACAGGGGGAGGCACTGAAGCTTTCTTT
TRBD1	TRBV12-3/TRBV12-4	12	-	TRBJ1-5	CASSFDREPQHF	TGTGCCAGCAGTTTTGACAGGGAGCCCCAGCATTTT
-	TRBV19	14	-	TRBJ1-1	CATGEPSMNTEAFF	TGTGCCACTGGGGAGCCGAGCATGAACACTGAAGCTTTCTTT
TRBD2	TRBV7-2	17	-	TRBJ2-7	CASSSRGLAGGSYEQYF	TGTGCCAGCAGCTCCAGGGGGCTAGCGGGAGGTAGCTACGAGCAGTACTTC
-	TRBV5-1	14	-	TRBJ1-2	CASSPRPGTYGYTF	TGCGCCAGCAGCCCCCGCCCCGGGACATATGGCTACACCTTC
-	TRBV6-5	15	-	TRBJ1-3	CASSYRLISGNTIYF	TGTGCCAGCAGTTACCGACTGATCTCTGGAAACACCATATATTTT
TRBD2	TRBV9	16	-	TRBJ2-3	CASSEIPGLAGATQYF	TGTGCCAGCAGCGAGATTCCGGGACTAGCGGGGGCAACGCAGTATTTT
-	TRBV7-9	13	-	TRBJ1-1	CASSPTLNTEAFF	TGTGCCAGCAGCCCCACATTGAACACTGAAGCTTTCTTT
-	TRBV19	11	-	TRBJ1-6	CASSDRWALHF	TGTGCCAGTAGTGACAGGTGGGCCCTCCACTTT
-	TRBV6-5	15	-	TRBJ1-4	CASSIAGATNEKLFF	TGTGCCAGCAGCATCGCGGGAGCAACTAATGAAAAACTGTTTTTT
-	TRBV7-4	13	-	TRBJ1-1	CASSLVGGPEAFF	TGTGCCAGCAGCTTAGTAGGTGGGCCTGAAGCTTTCTTT
-	TRBV5-1	13	-	TRBJ2-1	CASSLREKNEQFF	TGCGCCAGCAGCTTAAGGGAGAAGAATGAGCAGTTCTTC
TRBD2	TRBV5-4	14	-	TRBJ2-3	CASSSVAGGDTQYF	TGTGCCAGCAGCTCCGTAGCGGGAGGAGATACGCAGTATTTT
TRBD1	TRBV11-3	16	-	TRBJ2-3	CASSSRGQGRTDTQYF	TGTGCCAGCAGCTCCCGAGGACAGGGGCGGACAGATACGCAGTATTTT
-	TRBV30	13	-	TRBJ2-2	CAWSRLARGELFF	TGTGCCTGGAGTCGGCTAGCCCGAGGGGAGCTGTTTTTT
TRBD1	TRBV2	13	once	TRBJ1-5	CASSGTGSQPQHF	TGTGCCAGCAGTGGGACAGGGAGTCAGCCCCAGCATTTT
-	TRBV28	16	-	TRBJ2-1	CASSSTQGPRLNEQFF	TGTGCCAGCAGTTCCACCCAGGGGCCCCGTCTCAATGAGCAGTTCTTC
-	TRBV4-1	14	-	TRBJ1-3	CASSQSGSGNTIYF	TGCGCCAGCAGCCAATCAGGATCCGGAAACACCATATATTTT
TRBD2	TRBV7-9	15	-	TRBJ2-1	CASSLLAGLYNEQFF	TGTGCCAGCAGTCTGCTAGCGGGACTATACAATGAGCAGTTCTTC
TRBD1	TRBV30	18	-	TRBJ2-1	CAWSRTDRASLINNEQFF	TGTGCCTGGAGTCGGACAGACAGGGCCTCCCTTATAAACAATGAGCAGTTCTTC
-	TRBV24-1	16	-	TRBJ2-6	CATSDFDSSGANVLTF	TGTGCCACCAGTGATTTTGACAGCTCTGGGGCCAACGTCCTGACTTTC
-	TRBV19	15	-	TRBJ2-7	CASSIVGSASYEQYF	TGTGCCAGTAGTATAGTCGGTTCTGCCTCCTACGAGCAGTACTTC
TRBD1	TRBV27	17	once	TRBJ1-1	CASSSLNRGLGNTEAFF	TGTGCCAGCAGTTCGCTCAACAGGGGTTTGGGTAACACTGAAGCTTTCTTT
TRBD1	TRBV5-1	15	-	TRBJ2-3	CASSLGQVSTDTQYF	TGCGCCAGCAGCTTAGGACAGGTTAGCACAGATACGCAGTATTTT
TRBD2	TRBV2	15	once	TRBJ2-2	CASKTGGSSTGELFF	TGTGCCAGCAAAACCGGCGGGAGTTCCACCGGGGAGCTGTTTTTT
-	TRBV20-1	11	-	TRBJ2-1	CSAPSYNEQFF	TGCAGTGCTCCTTCCTACAATGAGCAGTTCTTC
TRBD2	TRBV5-4	14	-	TRBJ2-1	CASSLGVAGNEQFF	TGTGCCAGCAGCTTGGGTGTAGCGGGCAATGAGCAGTTCTTC
TRBD1	TRBV29-1	14	-	TRBJ2-2	CSGAGTGESGELFF	TGCAGCGGCGCCGGGACAGGGGAATCCGGGGAGCTGTTTTTT
TRBD1	TRBV7-8	17	-	TRBJ1-3	CASSLVVGRTGGNTIYF	TGTGCCAGCAGCTTAGTAGTTGGGCGGACAGGAGGGAACACCATATATTTT
TRBD2	TRBV7-2	15	-	TRBJ2-7	CASSSSGREIYEQYF	TGTGCCAGCAGCTCTAGCGGGAGAGAAATCTACGAGCAGTACTTC
-	TRBV7-3	16	few	TRBJ2-2	CASSQQPRPNGGELFF	TGTGCCAGCAGCCAACAGCCACGCCCGAACGGCGGGGAGCTGTTTTTT
-	TRBV10-3	12	-	TRBJ2-5	CAISSAQETQYF	TGTGCCATCTCTAGCGCCCAAGAGACCCAGTACTTC
TRBD1	TRBV5-8	14	-	TRBJ1-2	CASSLAFDRGGYTF	TGTGCCAGCAGCTTGGCCTTCGACAGGGGGGGCTACACCTTC
-	TRBV14	12	-	TRBJ2-5	CASSQVRKTQYF	TGTGCCAGCAGCCAGGTGAGGAAGACCCAGTACTTC
-	TRBV10-3	14	-	TRBJ2-7	CAISEGGQSYEQYF	TGTGCCATCAGTGAGGGCGGCCAGTCCTACGAGCAGTACTTC
-	TRBV6-6	19	-	TRBJ1-2	CASSRRERPLGVANYGYTF	TGTGCCAGCAGTCGGAGGGAGCGGCCCCTCGGGGTGGCTAACTATGGCTACACCTTC
TRBD2	TRBV7-9	19	once	TRBJ2-6	CASSLAPAGGISGANVLTF	TGTGCCAGCAGCTTAGCCCCAGCCGGGGGGATCTCTGGGGCCAACGTCCTGACTTTC
-	TRBV7-2	13	-	TRBJ2-1	CASSLDSQREQFF	TGTGCCAGCAGCTTGGACTCCCAGAGGGAGCAGTTCTTC
TRBD1	TRBV27	21	-	TRBJ2-2	CASSPIVRIGTGRMGTGELFF	TGTGCTAGCAGTCCTATAGTTCGTATCGGGACAGGGAGGATGGGCACCGGGGAGCTGTTTTTT
TRBD1	TRBV3-1/TRBV3-2	16	-	TRBJ1-4	CASSQSRQGLNEKLFF	TGTGCCAGCAGCCAATCCAGACAGGGCCTTAATGAAAAACTGTTTTTT
-	TRBV19	13	many	TRBJ1-5	CASKATVNQPQHF	TGTGCCAGTAAGGCGACAGTAAATCAGCCCCAGCATTTT
TRBD2	TRBV27	15	-	TRBJ2-7	CASSFRTSGLHEQYF	TGTGCCAGCAGTTTCCGGACTAGCGGGCTTCACGAGCAGTACTTC
-	TRBV13	13	-	TRBJ2-3	CASSWLLTDTQYF	TGTGCCAGCAGCTGGTTACTCACAGATACGCAGTATTTT
-	TRBV28	14	-	TRBJ1-1	CASTQGRGNTEAFF	TGTGCCAGTACCCAGGGCAGGGGAAACACTGAAGCTTTCTTT